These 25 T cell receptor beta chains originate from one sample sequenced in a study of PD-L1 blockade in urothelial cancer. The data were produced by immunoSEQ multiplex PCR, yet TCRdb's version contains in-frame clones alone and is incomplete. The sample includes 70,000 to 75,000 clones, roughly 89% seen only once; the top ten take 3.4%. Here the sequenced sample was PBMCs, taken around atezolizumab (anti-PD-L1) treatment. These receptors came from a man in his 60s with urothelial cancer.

The CDR3: CASSNGATNEKLFF. CDR3 in DNA: TGCGCCAGCAGTAACGGAGCAACTAATGAAAAACTGTTTTTT. V is TRBV10-1 and J is TRBJ1-4; unclear D gene. The germline CDR1 and CDR2 sequences are WNHNN and SYGVQD (reference sequence). With 5 bases removed from V and 0 bases from J, the gap between germline ends came to 7 bases. The CDR3 contains 14 residues.

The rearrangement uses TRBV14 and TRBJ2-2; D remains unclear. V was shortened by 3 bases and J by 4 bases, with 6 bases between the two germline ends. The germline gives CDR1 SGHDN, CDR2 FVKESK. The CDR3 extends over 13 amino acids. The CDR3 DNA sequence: TGTGCCAGCAGCCAGAGTAGCACCGGGGAGCTGTTTTTT. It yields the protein CASSQSSTGELFF.

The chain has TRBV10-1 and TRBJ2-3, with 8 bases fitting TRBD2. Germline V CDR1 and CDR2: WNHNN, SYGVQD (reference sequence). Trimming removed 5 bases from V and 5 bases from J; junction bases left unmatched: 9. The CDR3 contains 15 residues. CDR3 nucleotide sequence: TGCGCCAGCAGTAGGAGCGGGAGAGGAGGAGATACGCAGTATTTT. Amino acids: CASSRSGRGGDTQYF.

CDR3 region: CASSVTITRGQGALNEQFF. CDR3 DNA sequence: TGTGCCAGCAGCGTAACGATAACAAGGGGACAGGGGGCTTTGAATGAGCAGTTCTTC. This chain connects TRBV9 to TRBJ2-1; 12 bases line up with TRBD1. CDR3 length: 19 residues. The J segment lost 7 bases and the V segment lost 1 base, leaving 15 bases of the junction unmatched. Germline assignment: CDR1 SGDLS and CDR2 YYNGEE.

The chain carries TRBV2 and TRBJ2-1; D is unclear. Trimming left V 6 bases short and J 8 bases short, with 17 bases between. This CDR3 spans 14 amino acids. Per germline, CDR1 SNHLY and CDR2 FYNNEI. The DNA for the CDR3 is TGTGCCAGCAGGAGGTCTACATTCCTCGATGAGCAGTTCTTC. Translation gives CASRRSTFLDEQFF.

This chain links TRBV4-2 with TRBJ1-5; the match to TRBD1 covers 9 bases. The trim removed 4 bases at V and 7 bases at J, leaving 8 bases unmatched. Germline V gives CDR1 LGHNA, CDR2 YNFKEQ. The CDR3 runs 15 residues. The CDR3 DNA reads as TGTGCCAGCAGCCTTGAACAGGGGGCGAACCAGCCCCAGCATTTT. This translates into CASSLEQGANQPQHF.

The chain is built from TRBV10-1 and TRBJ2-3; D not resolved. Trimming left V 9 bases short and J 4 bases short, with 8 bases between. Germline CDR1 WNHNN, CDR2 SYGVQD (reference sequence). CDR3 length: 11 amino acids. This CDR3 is CASGPSDTQYF. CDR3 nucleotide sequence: TGCGCCAGTGGGCCGTCAGATACGCAGTATTTT.

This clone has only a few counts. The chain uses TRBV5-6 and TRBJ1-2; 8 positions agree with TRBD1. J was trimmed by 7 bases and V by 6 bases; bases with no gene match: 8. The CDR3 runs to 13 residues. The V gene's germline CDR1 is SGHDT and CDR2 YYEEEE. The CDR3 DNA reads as TGTGCCAGCATCCAGGGGACAGGTATTGGCTACACCTTC. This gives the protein CASIQGTGIGYTF.

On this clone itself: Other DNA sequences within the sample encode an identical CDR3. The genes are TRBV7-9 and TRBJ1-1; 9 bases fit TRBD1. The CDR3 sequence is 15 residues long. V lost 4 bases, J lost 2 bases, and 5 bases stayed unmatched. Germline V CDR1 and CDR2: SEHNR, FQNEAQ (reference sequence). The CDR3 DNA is TGTGCCAGCAGCTCCCGGACAGGGGAAAACACTGAAGCTTTCTTT. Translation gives CASSSRTGENTEAFF.

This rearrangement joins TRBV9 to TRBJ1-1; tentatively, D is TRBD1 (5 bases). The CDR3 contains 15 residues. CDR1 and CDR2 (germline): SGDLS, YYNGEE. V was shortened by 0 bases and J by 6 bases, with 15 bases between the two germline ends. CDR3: CASSVDPGVLAEAFF. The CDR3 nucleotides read TGTGCCAGCAGCGTAGATCCGGGGGTATTGGCTGAAGCTTTCTTT. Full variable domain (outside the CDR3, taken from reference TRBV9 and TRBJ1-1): DSGVTQTPKHLITATGQRVTLRCSPRSGDLSVYWYQQSLDQGLQFLIQYYNGEERAKGNILERFSAQQFPDLHSELNLSSLELGDSALYFCASSVDPGVLAEAFFGQGTRLTVV.

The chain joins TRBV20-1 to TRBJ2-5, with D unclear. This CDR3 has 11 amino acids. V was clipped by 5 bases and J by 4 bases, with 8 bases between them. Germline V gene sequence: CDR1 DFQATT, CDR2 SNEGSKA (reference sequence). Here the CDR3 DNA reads TGCAGTGCTCAGGAATCAGAGACCCAGTACTTC. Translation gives CSAQESETQYF.

As DNA, the CDR3 is TGTGCCAGCAGCGTAGGCGGTCGGGAGAACTACGAGCAGTACTTC. Its protein product is CASSVGGRENYEQYF. This chain links TRBV9 with TRBJ2-7, with a possible D match to TRBD2 (6 bases). The germline CDR1 and CDR2 sequences are SGDLS and YYNGEE. The V end was cut by 0 bases, the J end by 3 bases, with 13 bases between. This CDR3 has 15 residues.

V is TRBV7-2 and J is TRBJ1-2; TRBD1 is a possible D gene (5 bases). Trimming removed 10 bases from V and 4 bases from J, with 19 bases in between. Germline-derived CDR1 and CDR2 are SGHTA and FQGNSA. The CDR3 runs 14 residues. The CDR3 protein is CAIKGASDSYGYTF. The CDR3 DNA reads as TGTGCCATCAAAGGGGCGTCTGATAGCTATGGCTACACCTTC.

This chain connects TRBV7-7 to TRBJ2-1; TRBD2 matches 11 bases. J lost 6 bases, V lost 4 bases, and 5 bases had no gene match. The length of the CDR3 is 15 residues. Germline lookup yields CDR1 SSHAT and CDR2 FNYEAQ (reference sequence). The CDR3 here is CASSSGLAGVNEQFF. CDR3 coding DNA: TGTGCCAGCAGCTCCGGACTAGCGGGTGTCAATGAGCAGTTCTTC. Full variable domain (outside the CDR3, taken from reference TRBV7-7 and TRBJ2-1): GAGVSQSPRYKVTKRGQDVTLRCDPISSHATLYWYQQALGQGPEFLTYFNYEAQPDKSGLPSDRFSAERPEGSISTLTIQRTEQRDSAMYRCASSSGLAGVNEQFFGPGTRLTVL.

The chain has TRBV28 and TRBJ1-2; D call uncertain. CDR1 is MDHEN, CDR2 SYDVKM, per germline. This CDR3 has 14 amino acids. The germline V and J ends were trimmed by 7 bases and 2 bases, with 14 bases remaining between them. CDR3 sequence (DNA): TGTGCCAGCATCGAGGCGGCGCACAACTATGGCTACACCTTC. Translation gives CASIEAAHNYGYTF.

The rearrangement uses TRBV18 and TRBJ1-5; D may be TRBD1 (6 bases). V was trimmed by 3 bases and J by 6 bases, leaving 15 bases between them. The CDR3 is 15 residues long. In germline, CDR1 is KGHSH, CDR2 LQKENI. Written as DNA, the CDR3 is TGTGCCAGCTCACCTAACCAGGGGATCCCTCAGCCCCAGCATTTT. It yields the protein CASSPNQGIPQPQHF. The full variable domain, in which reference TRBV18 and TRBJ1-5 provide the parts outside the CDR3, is NAGVMQNPRHLVRRRGQEARLRCSPMKGHSHVYWYRQLPEEGLKFMVYLQKENIIDESGMPKERFSAEFPKEGPSILRIQQVVRGDSAAYFCASSPNQGIPQPQHFGDGTRLSIL.

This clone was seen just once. The CDR3 coding sequence is TGTGCCAGCACCCCAATGCAGGGAGGGCGGCCCCAGCATTTT. It specifies CASTPMQGGRPQHF. The gene calls are TRBV6-1 and TRBJ1-5, with D possibly matching TRBD1 (5 bases). This CDR3 has 14 amino acids. Between the trimmed V and J ends, which lost 7 bases and 9 bases, there was a span of 19 bases. CDR1 is MNHNS, CDR2 SASEGT, per germline.

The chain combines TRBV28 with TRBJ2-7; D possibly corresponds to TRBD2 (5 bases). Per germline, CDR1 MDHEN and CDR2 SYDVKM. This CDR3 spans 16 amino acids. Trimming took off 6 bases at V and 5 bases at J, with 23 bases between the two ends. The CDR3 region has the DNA TGTGCCAGCAGATCCTTTAGCCCCGGGATTTTAAACGAGCAGTACTTC. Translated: CASRSFSPGILNEQYF.

The CDR3 DNA reads as TGTGCCAGCAGTCGTACCTCAGGGGGTGATACCGGGGAGCTGTTTTTT. It yields the protein CASSRTSGGDTGELFF. J is TRBJ2-2 and V is TRBV7-2; 7 positions agree with TRBD1. The trim removed 6 bases at V and 5 bases at J, leaving 12 bases unmatched. Germline-derived CDR1 and CDR2 are SGHTA and FQGNSA. The CDR3 extends over 16 amino acids.

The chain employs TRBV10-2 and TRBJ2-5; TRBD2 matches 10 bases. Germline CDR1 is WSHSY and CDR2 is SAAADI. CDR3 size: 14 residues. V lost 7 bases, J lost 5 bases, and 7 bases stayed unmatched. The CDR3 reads CASKVASGGETQYF. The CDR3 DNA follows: TGCGCCAGCAAAGTAGCTAGCGGGGGTGAGACCCAGTACTTC.

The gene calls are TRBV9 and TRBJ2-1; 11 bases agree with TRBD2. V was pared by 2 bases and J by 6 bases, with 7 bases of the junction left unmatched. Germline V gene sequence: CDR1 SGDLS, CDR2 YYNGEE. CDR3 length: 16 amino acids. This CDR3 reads CASSVTGTSGANEQFF. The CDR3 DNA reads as TGTGCCAGCAGCGTGACCGGGACTAGCGGAGCCAATGAGCAGTTCTTC. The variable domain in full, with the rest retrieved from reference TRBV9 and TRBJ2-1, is DSGVTQTPKHLITATGQRVTLRCSPRSGDLSVYWYQQSLDQGLQFLIQYYNGEERAKGNILERFSAQQFPDLHSELNLSSLELGDSALYFCASSVTGTSGANEQFFGPGTRLTVL.

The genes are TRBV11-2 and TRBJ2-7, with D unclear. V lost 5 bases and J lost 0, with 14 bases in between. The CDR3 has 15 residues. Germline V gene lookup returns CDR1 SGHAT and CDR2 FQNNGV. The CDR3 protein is CASSITTDSSYEQYF. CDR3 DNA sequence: TGTGCCAGCAGCATCACTACCGATAGCTCCTACGAGCAGTACTTC.

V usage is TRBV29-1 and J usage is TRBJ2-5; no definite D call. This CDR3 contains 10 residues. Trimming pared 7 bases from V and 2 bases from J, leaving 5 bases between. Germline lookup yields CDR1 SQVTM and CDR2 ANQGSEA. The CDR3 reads CSGRQETQYF. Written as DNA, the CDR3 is TGCAGCGGCAGGCAAGAGACCCAGTACTTC.

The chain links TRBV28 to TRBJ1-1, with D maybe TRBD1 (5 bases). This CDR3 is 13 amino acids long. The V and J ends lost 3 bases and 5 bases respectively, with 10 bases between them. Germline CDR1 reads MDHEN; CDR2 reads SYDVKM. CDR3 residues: CASSLGGWTEAFF. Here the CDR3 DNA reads TGTGCCAGCAGTTTGGGGGGGTGGACTGAAGCTTTCTTT.

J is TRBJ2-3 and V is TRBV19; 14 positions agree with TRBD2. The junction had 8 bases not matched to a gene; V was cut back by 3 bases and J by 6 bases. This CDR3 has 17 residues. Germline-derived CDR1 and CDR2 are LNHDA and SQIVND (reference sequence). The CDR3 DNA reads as TGTGCCAGTAGTATGGGATCGACTAGCGGGGGGGGTGATACGCAGTATTTT. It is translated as CASSMGSTSGGGDTQYF.